This T cell receptor beta chain was identified in a study of cytomegalovirus exposure and HLA in healthy donors. V dropped 6 bases and J dropped 5; count of bases not matched to a gene: 6. Germline loops: CDR1 MNHEY, CDR2 SMNVEV (reference sequence). The CDR3 loop spans 14 amino acids. PCR used 60 Vbeta primers and 13 Jbeta primers. Using immunoSEQ multiplex PCR, the repertoire was profiled, and TCRdb retains in-frame clones only, with some absent. This sample has around 170,000 clones, with roughly 80% found just once. The chain links TRBV27 to TRBJ2-5; TRBD1 agrees at 10 bases. The sequence was collected from a man in his fifties or sixties in good health and CMV-seropositive. Material for sequencing was PBMCs. The CDR3 region is CASSAGTGVETQYF. As DNA, the CDR3 is TGTGCCAGCAGCGCCGGGACAGGGGTTGAGACCCAGTACTTC.